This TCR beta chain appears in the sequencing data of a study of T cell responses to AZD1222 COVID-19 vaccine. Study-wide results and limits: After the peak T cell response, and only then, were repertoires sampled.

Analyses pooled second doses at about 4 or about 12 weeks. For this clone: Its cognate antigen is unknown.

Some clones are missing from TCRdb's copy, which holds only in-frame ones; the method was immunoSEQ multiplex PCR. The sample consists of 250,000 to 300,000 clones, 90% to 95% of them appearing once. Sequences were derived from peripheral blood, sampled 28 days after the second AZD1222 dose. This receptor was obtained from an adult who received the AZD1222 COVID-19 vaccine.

CDR3: CASSVAPGSKIQHNEQFF. In nucleotides, the CDR3 is TGTGCCAGCAGCGTAGCTCCGGGATCTAAGATCCAGCACAATGAGCAGTTCTTC. The V gene is TRBV9, the J gene TRBJ2-1; TRBD2 is a possible D gene (5 bases). Trimming stripped 0 bases from V and 5 bases from J, with 21 bases between. This CDR3 has 18 residues. The germline V gene encodes CDR1 SGDLS and CDR2 YYNGEE. Together with reference TRBV9 and TRBJ2-1, the CDR3 gives the full variable domain: DSGVTQTPKHLITATGQRVTLRCSPRSGDLSVYWYQQSLDQGLQFLIQYYNGEERAKGNILERFSAQQFPDLHSELNLSSLELGDSALYFCASSVAPGSKIQHNEQFFGPGTRLTVL.